This T cell receptor (beta chain) was found in a study of beta chain features in type 1 diabetes. In the study overall: No age, gender or cell yield differences were seen between patients and healthy donors.

General study findings and limits: Using cDNA template may skew counts toward highly expressing activated cells.

Every isolated RNA sample was fully reverse transcribed, so sequencing captured expressed TCRB transcripts. Sequencing was performed with immunoSEQ multiplex PCR; in TCRdb, only in-frame clones are kept and a portion is missing. This table has 900,000 or so clones, under 20% appearing once. Germline assignment: CDR1 LGHNA and CDR2 YSLEER. V was cut by 0 bases and J by 3 bases, with 12 bases left in between. This CDR3 is 16 amino acids long. As to this clone: Its target is unknown.

The chain combines TRBV4-3 with TRBJ2-1, with D possibly being TRBD2 (5 bases). The origin of this receptor is a young woman in good health. The sample taken for sequencing was naive CD4+ T cells from blood. The CDR3 sequence is CASSQDTTGSYNEQFF. The CDR3 DNA reads as TGCGCCAGCAGCCAAGATACAACGGGGAGCTACAATGAGCAGTTCTTC.